This T cell receptor (beta chain) was recorded in a study of human T cells and chemical hapten exposure. The study used a library that attached unique molecular identifiers to individual cDNA molecules. TCRdb itself ran the RACE reads through MiXCR, one entry per CDR3 protein. The sample has 150,000 to 200,000 distinct CDR3 sequences, around 30% seen once; the top ten hold about 2.7%. Indicated time point: pre-sensitization, week 0. Treatment of the sample: therapeutic diphenylcyclopropenone sensitization with weekly scalp DPC. In every case, blood was obtained before the patch test was applied. This clonotype was counted between two and nine times. The length of the CDR3 is 11 residues. V dropped 8 bases and J dropped 6 bases, with 8 bases sitting between them. Germline V gives CDR1 MDHEN, CDR2 SYDVKM.

The V and J genes are TRBV28 and TRBJ1-5; D call uncertain. Sample: whole blood, taken in connection with sensitization to the hapten diphenylcyclopropenone (DPC). This receptor was obtained from a woman in her twenties or thirties with alopecia areata. Some clones in this sample may be carry-over from other donors' samples. Written as DNA, the CDR3 is TGTGCCAGCCCCGTGAGTCAGCCCCAGCATTTT. Translation: CASPVSQPQHF.